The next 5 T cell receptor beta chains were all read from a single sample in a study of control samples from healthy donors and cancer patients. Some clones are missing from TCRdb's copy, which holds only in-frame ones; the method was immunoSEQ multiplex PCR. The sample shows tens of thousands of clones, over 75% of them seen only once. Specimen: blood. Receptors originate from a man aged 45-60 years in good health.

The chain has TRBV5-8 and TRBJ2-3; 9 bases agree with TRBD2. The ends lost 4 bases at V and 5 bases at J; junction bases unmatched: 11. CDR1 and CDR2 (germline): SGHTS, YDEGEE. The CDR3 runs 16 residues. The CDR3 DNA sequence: TGTGCCAGCAGCGAAGGACTAGCGATGGTCGAAGATACGCAGTATTTT. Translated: CASSEGLAMVEDTQYF.

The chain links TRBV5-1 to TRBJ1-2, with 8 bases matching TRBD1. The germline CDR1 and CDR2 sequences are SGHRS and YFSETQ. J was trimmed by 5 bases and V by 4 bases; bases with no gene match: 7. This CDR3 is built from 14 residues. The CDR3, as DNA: TGCGCCAGCAGCACCACGACAGGGGATTATGGCTACACCTTC. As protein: CASSTTTGDYGYTF. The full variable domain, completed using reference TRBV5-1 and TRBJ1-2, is KAGVTQTPRYLIKTRGQQVTLSCSPISGHRSVSWYQQTPGQGLQFLFEYFSETQRNKGNFPGRFSGRQFSNSRSEMNVSTLELGDSALYLCASSTTTGDYGYTFGSGTRLTVV.

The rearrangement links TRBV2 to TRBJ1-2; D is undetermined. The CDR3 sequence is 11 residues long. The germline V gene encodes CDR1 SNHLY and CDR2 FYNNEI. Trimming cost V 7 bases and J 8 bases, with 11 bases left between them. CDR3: CASKVEEGYTF. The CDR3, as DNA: TGTGCCAGCAAGGTTGAGGAAGGCTACACCTTC.

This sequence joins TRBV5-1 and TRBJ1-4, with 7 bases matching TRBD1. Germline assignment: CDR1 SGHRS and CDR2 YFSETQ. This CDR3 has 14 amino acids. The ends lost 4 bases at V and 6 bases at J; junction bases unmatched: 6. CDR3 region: CASSRDSSDEKLFF. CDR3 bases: TGCGCCAGCAGCCGGGACAGTTCGGATGAAAAACTGTTTTTT.

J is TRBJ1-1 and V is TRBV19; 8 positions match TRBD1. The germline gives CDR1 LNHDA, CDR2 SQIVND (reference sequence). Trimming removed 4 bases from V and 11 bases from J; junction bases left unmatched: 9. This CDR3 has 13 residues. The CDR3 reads CASSTSGQAPAFF. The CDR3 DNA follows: TGTGCCAGTAGTACCTCGGGACAGGCACCTGCTTTCTTT.